The T cell receptor (beta chain) described here comes from a study of T cell responses to AZD1222 COVID-19 vaccine. Study background: Second doses that came at about 4 or about 12 weeks were put together. Whole-study results and caveats: Baseline antibody screening turned up just a handful of seropositive AZD1222 recipients. CD4 TCRs linked to vaccination spanned spike, dominating at 160-218 and 743-854. It was only after the peak T cell response that any repertoires were sampled.

Details on this clone: The antigen remains unidentified. One junction end does not reproduce the germline sequence, and a read error may be involved.

Using immunoSEQ multiplex PCR, the repertoire was profiled, and TCRdb retains in-frame clones only, with some absent. Seen here are tens of thousands of clones, 83% observed once, and the top ten hold over 40%. This CDR3 comprises 13 residues. CDR1 is SNHLY and CDR2 is FYNNEI in the germline V gene. The sample consisted of peripheral blood, taken on day 0 of AZD1222 vaccination. The sequence was obtained from an adult in good health. The gene calls are TRBV2 and TRBJ2-2; D is possibly TRBD2 (7 bases). The CDR3 DNA reads as TGTGCCAGTAGTGGGGGGGCCGTCGGGGAGCTGTTTTTT. Its protein product is CASSGGAVGELFF.